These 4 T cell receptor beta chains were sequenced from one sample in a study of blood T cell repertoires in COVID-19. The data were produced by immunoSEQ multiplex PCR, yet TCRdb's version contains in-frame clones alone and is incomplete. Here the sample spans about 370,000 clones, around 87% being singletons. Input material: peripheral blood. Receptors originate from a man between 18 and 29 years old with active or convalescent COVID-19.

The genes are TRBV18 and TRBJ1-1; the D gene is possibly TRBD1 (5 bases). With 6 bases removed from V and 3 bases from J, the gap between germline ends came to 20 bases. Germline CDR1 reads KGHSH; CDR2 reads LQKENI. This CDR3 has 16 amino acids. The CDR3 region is CASSPGVVQGDTEAFF. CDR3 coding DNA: TGTGCCAGCTCCCCCGGAGTAGTTCAGGGCGACACTGAAGCTTTCTTT.

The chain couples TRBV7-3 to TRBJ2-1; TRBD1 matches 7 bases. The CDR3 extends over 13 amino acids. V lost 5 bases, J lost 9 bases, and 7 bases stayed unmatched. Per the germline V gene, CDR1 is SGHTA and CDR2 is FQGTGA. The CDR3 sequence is CASSHDRAGEQFF. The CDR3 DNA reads TGTGCCAGCAGCCACGACAGGGCCGGTGAGCAGTTCTTC.

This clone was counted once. As DNA, the CDR3 is TGTGCCAGCAGCGTCTCCGGAACAGGGCCCAACAAGTACTTC. It specifies CASSVSGTGPNKYF. This rearrangement joins TRBV9 to TRBJ2-4; D perhaps matches TRBD1 (6 bases). This CDR3 has 14 amino acids. The germline V and J ends were trimmed by 2 bases and 14 bases, with 20 bases remaining between them. Germline values: CDR1 SGDLS, CDR2 YYNGEE.

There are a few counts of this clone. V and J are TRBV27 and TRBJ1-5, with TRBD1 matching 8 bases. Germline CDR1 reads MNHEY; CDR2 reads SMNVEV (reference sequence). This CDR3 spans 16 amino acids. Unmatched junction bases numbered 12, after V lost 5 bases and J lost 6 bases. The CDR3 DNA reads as TGTGCCAGCAGTCCCGCGGCCAGGGGGCGCGGTCAGCCCCAGCATTTT. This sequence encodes CASSPAARGRGQPQHF.